This record covers a single TCR beta chain. Looked up from germline, CDR1 is SGHRS and CDR2 is YFSETQ. The CDR3 runs to 15 residues. V gave up 0 bases and J gave up 5 bases; unmatched junction bases: 5. This specimen comes from a study of blood T cell repertoires in COVID-19. Overall study context: The origin of the acute and convalescent COVID-19 samples was the United States, Italy and Spain. T cells, B-cell-depleted T cells, or PBMCs supplied cDNA or gDNA.

Original methodology: Reference gene primer amplification in the assay estimated nucleated cell counts. The data were produced by immunoSEQ multiplex PCR, yet TCRdb's version contains in-frame clones alone and is incomplete. Clone size and the V and J calls come from that table; the DNA yielded D and trimming. The sample lists some 60,000 clones, 80% occurring once. Sequencing used peripheral blood. The receptor was isolated from a man aged 60 to 75 with acute or convalescent COVID-19. V usage is TRBV5-1 and J usage is TRBJ1-1; TRBD1 aligns across 9 bases. CDR3 nucleotides: TGCGCCAGCAGCTTGGGGGGACAGGGTAGGACTGAAGCTTTCTTT. Protein sequence: CASSLGGQGRTEAFF.